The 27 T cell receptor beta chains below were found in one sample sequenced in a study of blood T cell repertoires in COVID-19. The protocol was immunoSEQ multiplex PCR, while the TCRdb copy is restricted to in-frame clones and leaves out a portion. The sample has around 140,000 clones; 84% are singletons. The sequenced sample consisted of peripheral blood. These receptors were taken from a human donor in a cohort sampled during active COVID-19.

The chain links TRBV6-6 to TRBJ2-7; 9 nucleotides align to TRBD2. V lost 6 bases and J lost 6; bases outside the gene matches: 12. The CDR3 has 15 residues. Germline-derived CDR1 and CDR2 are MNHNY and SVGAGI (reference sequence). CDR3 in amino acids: CASSTPGRGGPEQYF. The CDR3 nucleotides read TGTGCCAGCAGCACCCCCGGGCGGGGGGGCCCCGAGCAGTACTTC.

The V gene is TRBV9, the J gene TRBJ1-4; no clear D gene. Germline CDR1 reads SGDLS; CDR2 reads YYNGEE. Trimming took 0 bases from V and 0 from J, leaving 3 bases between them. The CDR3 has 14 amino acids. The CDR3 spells CASSVAATNEKLFF. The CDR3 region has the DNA TGTGCCAGCAGCGTAGCAGCAACTAATGAAAAACTGTTTTTT.

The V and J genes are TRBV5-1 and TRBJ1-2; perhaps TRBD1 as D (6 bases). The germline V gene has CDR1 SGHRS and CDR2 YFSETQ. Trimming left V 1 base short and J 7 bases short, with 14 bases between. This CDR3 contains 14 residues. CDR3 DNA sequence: TGCGCCAGCAGCTTGACAGGGAATACTTTTGGCTACACCTTC. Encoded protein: CASSLTGNTFGYTF. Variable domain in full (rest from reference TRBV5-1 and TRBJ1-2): KAGVTQTPRYLIKTRGQQVTLSCSPISGHRSVSWYQQTPGQGLQFLFEYFSETQRNKGNFPGRFSGRQFSNSRSEMNVSTLELGDSALYLCASSLTGNTFGYTFGSGTRLTVV.

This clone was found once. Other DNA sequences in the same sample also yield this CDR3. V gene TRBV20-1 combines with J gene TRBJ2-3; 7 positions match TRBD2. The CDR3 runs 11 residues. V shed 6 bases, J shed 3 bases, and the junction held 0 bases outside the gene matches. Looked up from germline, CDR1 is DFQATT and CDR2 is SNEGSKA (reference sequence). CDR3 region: CSAGRTDTQYF. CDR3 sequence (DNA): TGCAGTGCCGGGAGGACAGATACGCAGTATTTT.

CDR3 loop: CASSLAVRGYGNTIYF. The CDR3 DNA reads TGTGCCAGCAGCTTGGCCGTCAGGGGTTACGGAAACACCATATATTTT. The genes are TRBV5-6 and TRBJ1-3; a possible D gene is TRBD1 (6 bases). V dropped 0 bases and J dropped 4 bases, with 14 bases sitting between them. Germline V gene data show CDR1 as SGHDT and CDR2 as YYEEEE. The CDR3 has 16 residues.

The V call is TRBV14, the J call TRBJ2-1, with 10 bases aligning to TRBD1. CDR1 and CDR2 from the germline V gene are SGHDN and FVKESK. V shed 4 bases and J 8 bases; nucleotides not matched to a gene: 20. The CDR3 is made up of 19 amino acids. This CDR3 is CASSPLPGTGVRGIYEQFF. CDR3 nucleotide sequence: TGTGCCAGCAGCCCCTTACCCGGGACAGGGGTCAGGGGCATCTATGAGCAGTTCTTC.

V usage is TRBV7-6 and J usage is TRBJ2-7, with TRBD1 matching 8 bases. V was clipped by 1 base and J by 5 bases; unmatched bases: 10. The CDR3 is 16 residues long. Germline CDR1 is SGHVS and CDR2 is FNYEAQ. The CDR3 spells CASSLGRGPLRHEQYF. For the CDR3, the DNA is TGTGCCAGCAGCTTAGGCAGGGGGCCCTTGAGACACGAGCAGTACTTC.

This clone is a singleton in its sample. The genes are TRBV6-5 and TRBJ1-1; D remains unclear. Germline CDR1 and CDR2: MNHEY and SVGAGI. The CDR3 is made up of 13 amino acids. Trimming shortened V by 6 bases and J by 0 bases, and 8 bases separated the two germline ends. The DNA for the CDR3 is TGTGCCAGCAGCAGAATCATGAACACTGAAGCTTTCTTT. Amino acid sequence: CASSRIMNTEAFF.

This chain's CDR3 is CASDSRGSGQPQHF. In DNA, the CDR3 is TGCGCCAGCGACTCAAGGGGGTCGGGTCAGCCCCAGCATTTT. This chain connects TRBV10-2 to TRBJ1-5, with TRBD1 as a possible D gene (6 bases). Between the trimmed V and J ends, which lost 8 bases and 6 bases, there was a span of 17 bases. CDR1 is WSHSY and CDR2 is SAAADI in the germline V gene. The CDR3 has 14 amino acids.

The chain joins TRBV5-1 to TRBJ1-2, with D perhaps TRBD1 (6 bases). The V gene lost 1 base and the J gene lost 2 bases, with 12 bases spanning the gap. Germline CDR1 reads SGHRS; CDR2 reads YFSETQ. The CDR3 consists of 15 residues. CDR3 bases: TGCGCCAGCAGCTTGAACACCGGGACAAACTATGGCTACACCTTC. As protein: CASSLNTGTNYGYTF.

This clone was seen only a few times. CDR3 in DNA: TGTGCCAGCAGCTTAGCGGCTAGCGGGGGGTCCTCTGGGGCCAACGTCCTGACTTTC. Translation: CASSLAASGGSSGANVLTF. The chain employs TRBV7-2 and TRBJ2-6; the match to TRBD2 covers 11 bases. The CDR3 contains 19 residues. CDR1 SGHTA and CDR2 FQGNSA come from the germline V gene. Unmatched junction bases numbered 4, after V lost 0 bases and J lost 0 bases.

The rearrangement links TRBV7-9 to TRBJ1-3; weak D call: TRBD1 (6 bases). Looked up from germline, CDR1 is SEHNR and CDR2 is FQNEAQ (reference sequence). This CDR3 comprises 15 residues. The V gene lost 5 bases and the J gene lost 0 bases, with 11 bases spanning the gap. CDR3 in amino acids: CASSPGHSSGNTIYF. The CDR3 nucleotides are TGTGCCAGCAGCCCGGGACATTCCTCTGGAAACACCATATATTTT.

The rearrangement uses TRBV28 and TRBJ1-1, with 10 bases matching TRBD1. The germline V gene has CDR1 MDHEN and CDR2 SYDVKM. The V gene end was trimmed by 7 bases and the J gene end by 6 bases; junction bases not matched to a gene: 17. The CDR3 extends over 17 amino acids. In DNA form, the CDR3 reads TGTGCCAGCACACCGGCCGCGACAGGGGGCTTTAGGTCTGAAGCTTTCTTT. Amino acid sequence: CASTPAATGGFRSEAFF.

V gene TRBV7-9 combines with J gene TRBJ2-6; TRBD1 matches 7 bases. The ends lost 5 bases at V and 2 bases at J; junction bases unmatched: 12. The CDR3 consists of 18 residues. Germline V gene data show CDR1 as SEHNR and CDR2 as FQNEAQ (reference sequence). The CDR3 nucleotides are TGTGCCAGCAGCCGACAGGGAAGGGAACGACCTGGGGCCAACGTCCTGACTTTC. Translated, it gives CASSRQGRERPGANVLTF.

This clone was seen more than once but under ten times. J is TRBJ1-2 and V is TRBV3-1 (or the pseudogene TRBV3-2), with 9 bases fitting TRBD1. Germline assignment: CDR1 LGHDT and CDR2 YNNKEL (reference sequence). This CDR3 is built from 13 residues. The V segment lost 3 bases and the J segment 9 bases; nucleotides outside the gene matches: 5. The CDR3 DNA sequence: TGTGCCAGCAGCCAGCGGACAGGGGAGCGCTACACCTTC. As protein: CASSQRTGERYTF.

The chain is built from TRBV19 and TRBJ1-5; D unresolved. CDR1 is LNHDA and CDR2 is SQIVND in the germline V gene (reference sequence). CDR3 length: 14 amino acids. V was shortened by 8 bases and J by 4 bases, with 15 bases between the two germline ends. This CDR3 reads CASHGGGLNQPQHF. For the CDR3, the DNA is TGTGCCAGTCATGGCGGAGGGTTGAATCAGCCCCAGCATTTT.

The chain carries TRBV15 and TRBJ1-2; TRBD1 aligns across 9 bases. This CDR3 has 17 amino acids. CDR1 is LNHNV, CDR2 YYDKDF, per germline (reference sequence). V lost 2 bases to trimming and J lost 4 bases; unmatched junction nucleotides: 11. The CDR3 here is CATSRNKGQGSGYGYTF. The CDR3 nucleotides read TGTGCCACCAGCAGAAATAAAGGACAGGGGTCCGGCTATGGCTACACCTTC.

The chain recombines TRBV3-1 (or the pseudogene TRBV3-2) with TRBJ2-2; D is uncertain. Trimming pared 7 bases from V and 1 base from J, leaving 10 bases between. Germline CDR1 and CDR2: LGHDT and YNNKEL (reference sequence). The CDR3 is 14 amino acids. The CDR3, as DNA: TGTGCCAGCACGAGGCTTATGAACACCGGGGAGCTGTTTTTT. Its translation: CASTRLMNTGELFF.

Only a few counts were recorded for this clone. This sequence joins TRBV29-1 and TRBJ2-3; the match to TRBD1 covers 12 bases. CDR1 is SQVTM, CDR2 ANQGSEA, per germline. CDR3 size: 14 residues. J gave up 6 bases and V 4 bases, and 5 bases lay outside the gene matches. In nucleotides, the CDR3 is TGCAGCGTTGGGGACGGGACAGGGGGCGATACGCAGTATTTT. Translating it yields CSVGDGTGGDTQYF.

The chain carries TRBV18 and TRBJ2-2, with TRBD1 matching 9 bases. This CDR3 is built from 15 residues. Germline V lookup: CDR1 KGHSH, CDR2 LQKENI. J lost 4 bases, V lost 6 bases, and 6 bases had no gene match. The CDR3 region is CASSRGQGSTGELFF. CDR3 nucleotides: TGTGCCAGCTCCCGTGGACAGGGGAGCACCGGGGAGCTGTTTTTT.

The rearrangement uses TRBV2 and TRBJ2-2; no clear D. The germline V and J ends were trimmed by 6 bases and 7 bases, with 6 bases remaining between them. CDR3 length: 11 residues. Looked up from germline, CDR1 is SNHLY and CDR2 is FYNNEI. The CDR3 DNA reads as TGTGCCAGCAGAGCAGGCGGGGAGCTGTTTTTT. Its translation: CASRAGGELFF.

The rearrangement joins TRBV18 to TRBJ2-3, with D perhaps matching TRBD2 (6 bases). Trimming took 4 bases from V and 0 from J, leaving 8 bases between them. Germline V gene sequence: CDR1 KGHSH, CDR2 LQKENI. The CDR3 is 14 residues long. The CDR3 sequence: CASSRGLSTDTQYF. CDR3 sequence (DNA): TGTGCCAGCTCACGGGGACTGAGCACAGATACGCAGTATTTT. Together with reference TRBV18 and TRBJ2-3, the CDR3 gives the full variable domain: NAGVMQNPRHLVRRRGQEARLRCSPMKGHSHVYWYRQLPEEGLKFMVYLQKENIIDESGMPKERFSAEFPKEGPSILRIQQVVRGDSAAYFCASSRGLSTDTQYFGPGTRLTVL.

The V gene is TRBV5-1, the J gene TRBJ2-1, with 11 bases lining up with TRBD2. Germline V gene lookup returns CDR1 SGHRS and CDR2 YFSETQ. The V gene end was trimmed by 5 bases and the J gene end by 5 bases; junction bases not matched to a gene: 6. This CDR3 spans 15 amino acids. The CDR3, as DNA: TGCGCCAGCAGTTCCGGGACTAGCGGTCACAATGAGCAGTTCTTC. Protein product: CASSSGTSGHNEQFF.

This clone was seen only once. The DNA for the CDR3 is TGTGCCAGCAGCCCTGTGTACGAGCAGTACGTC. Its translation is CASSPVYEQYV. The chain recombines TRBV9 with TRBJ2-7; D unclear. Trimming left V 4 bases short and J 4 bases short, with 6 bases between. The CDR3 spans 11 residues. CDR1 SGDLS and CDR2 YYNGEE come from the germline V gene.

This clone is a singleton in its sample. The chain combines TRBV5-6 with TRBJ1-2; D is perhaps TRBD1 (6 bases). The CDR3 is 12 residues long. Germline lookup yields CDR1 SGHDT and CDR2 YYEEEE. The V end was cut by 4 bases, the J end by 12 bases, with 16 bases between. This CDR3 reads CASSQDRISNTF. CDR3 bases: TGTGCCAGCAGCCAAGACAGGATATCGAACACCTTC.

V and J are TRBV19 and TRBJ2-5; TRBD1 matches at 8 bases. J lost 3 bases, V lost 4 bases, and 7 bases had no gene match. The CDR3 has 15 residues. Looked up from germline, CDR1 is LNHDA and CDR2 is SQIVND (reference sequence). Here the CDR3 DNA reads TGTGCCAGTAGTAGGGACCAGACAGGGGAAGAGACCCAGTACTTC. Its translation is CASSRDQTGEETQYF.

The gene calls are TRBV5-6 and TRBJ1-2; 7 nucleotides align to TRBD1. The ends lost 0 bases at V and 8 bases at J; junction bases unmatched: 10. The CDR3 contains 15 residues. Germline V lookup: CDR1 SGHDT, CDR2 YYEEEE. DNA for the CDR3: TGTGCCAGCAGCTTGGGGCCAGGGGGAGATTGGGGCTACACCTTC. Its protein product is CASSLGPGGDWGYTF.